What follows are 13 T cell receptor beta chains derived from one specimen sequenced in a study of T cell responses to AZD1222 COVID-19 vaccine. Generated by immunoSEQ multiplex PCR, the TCRdb table keeps only in-frame clones and is missing some. Among fewer than 120,000 clones, 80% to 95% were seen once, and the ten largest hold 2% to 3%. The sample in question was peripheral blood, obtained 28 days after the second AZD1222 dose. The receptors derive from an adult who received the AZD1222 COVID-19 vaccine.

The rearrangement joins TRBV4-3 to TRBJ1-4; D is unclear. Trimming shortened V by 0 bases and J by 8 bases, and 13 bases separated the two germline ends. This CDR3 region has 15 residues. Germline V gene lookup returns CDR1 LGHNA and CDR2 YSLEER. The DNA for the CDR3 is TGCGCCAGCAGCCAAGACCCCCGGTCCCGCGAAAAACTGTTTTTT. Its translation: CASSQDPRSREKLFF.

This clone was counted a single time. The J gene is TRBJ2-1, the V gene TRBV5-1, with 7 bases fitting TRBD2. Germline-derived CDR1 and CDR2 are SGHRS and YFSETQ. J was trimmed by 0 bases and V by 6 bases; bases with no gene match: 6. CDR3 length: 15 amino acids. DNA for the CDR3: TGCGCCAGCAACTTAGGCGGGAGCTCCTACAATGAGCAGTTCTTC. This encodes CASNLGGSSYNEQFF.

The chain has TRBV5-1 and TRBJ2-1; 11 bases match TRBD1. Germline trimming cut 4 bases from V and 8 bases from J; bases unmatched to any gene: 5. This CDR3 is built from 14 residues. Germline CDR1 is SGHRS and CDR2 is YFSETQ. In DNA, the CDR3 is TGCGCCAGCAGCCAACGGACAGGGGGCGATGAGCAGTTCTTC. Protein: CASSQRTGGDEQFF.

The V call is TRBV18, the J call TRBJ2-7; possibly TRBD1 or TRBD2 for D (5 bases each). The CDR3 is 14 amino acids. V was shortened by 5 bases and J by 6 bases, with 17 bases between the two germline ends. Germline CDR1 and CDR2: KGHSH and LQKENI. CDR3 amino acids: CASSSDSGTAEQYF. CDR3 in DNA: TGTGCCAGCTCATCCGACAGTGGGACCGCCGAGCAGTACTTC.

The chain couples TRBV2 to TRBJ2-7, with D maybe TRBD1 (5 bases). The CDR3 consists of 12 residues. V shed 7 bases and J shed 2 bases, with 9 bases lying between them. CDR1 is SNHLY and CDR2 is FYNNEI in the germline V gene. The CDR3 DNA reads as TGTGCCAGCAAACTACAGGCCTACGAGCAGTACTTC. Protein: CASKLQAYEQYF.

The genes are TRBV7-2 and TRBJ1-3; D not certain. The germline CDR1 and CDR2 sequences are SGHTA and FQGNSA. Trimming cost V 5 bases and J 4 bases, with 6 bases left between them. The CDR3 totals 12 residues. The CDR3 loop is CASSPPGNTIYF. The CDR3 DNA sequence: TGTGCCAGCAGCCCCCCCGGAAACACCATATATTTT.

The chain recombines TRBV4-2 with TRBJ2-7; 10 bases fit TRBD2. CDR1 and CDR2 (germline): LGHNA, YNFKEQ. Trimming at V came to 0 bases and at J to 7 bases, leaving 6 bases not matched to a gene. This CDR3 region has 15 residues. The CDR3 is CASSQDQLAGMEQYF. For the CDR3, the DNA is TGTGCCAGCAGCCAAGATCAACTAGCGGGGATGGAGCAGTACTTC.

The gene calls are TRBV7-6 and TRBJ1-6; TRBD1 might be the D (5 bases). Trimming removed 5 bases at V and 5 bases at J, with 13 bases between. The CDR3 sequence is 15 residues long. CDR1 is SGHVS, CDR2 FNYEAQ, per germline. The CDR3 bases are TGTGCCAGCAGCCTGGGGGGGGAACATAATTCACCCCTCCACTTT. It translates to CASSLGGEHNSPLHF.

The count of this clone is one. V usage is TRBV28 and J usage is TRBJ1-4; D uncertain. V shed 4 bases and J shed 3 bases, with 3 bases lying between them. CDR3 length: 12 residues. Germline V gene data show CDR1 as MDHEN and CDR2 as SYDVKM. The CDR3 coding sequence is TGTGCCAGCAGTTCGGCTAATGAAAAACTGTTTTTT. This translates into CASSSANEKLFF.

The chain is built from TRBV19 and TRBJ1-5; TRBD1 matches 7 bases. The germline CDR1 and CDR2 sequences are LNHDA and SQIVND (reference sequence). The CDR3 sequence is 18 residues long. The J segment lost 7 bases and the V segment lost 3 bases, leaving 18 bases of the junction unmatched. The CDR3 nucleotides are TGTGCCAGTAGTATTAGAGGGGGGCTTCAACAGGGGCGCCAGCCCCAGCATTTT. Translating it yields CASSIRGGLQQGRQPQHF.

The genes are TRBV6-6 and TRBJ2-7; TRBD1 matches at 9 bases. Germline V gene sequence: CDR1 MNHNY, CDR2 SVGAGI (reference sequence). V trimming: 10 bases; J trimming: 1 base; junction bases outside the gene matches: 5. CDR3 size: 13 residues. As DNA, the CDR3 is TGTGCCACAGGGACAGGGTCTTCCTACGAGCAGTACTTC. It encodes CATGTGSSYEQYF.

The CDR3 loop reads CASSGTGTNQPQHF. The CDR3, as DNA: TGTGCCAGCAGCGGTACAGGGACCAATCAGCCCCAGCATTTT. This rearrangement joins TRBV5-5 to TRBJ1-5; tentatively, D is TRBD1 (6 bases). Trimming removed 4 bases at V and 3 bases at J, with 11 bases between. CDR1 and CDR2 from the germline V gene are SGHKS and YYEKEE (reference sequence). The CDR3 runs 14 residues.

DNA of the CDR3: TGTGCCAGCAGCTTAGGGACAGCAGCCAGGACCCAGTACTTC. Protein product: CASSLGTAARTQYF. The chain combines TRBV7-8 with TRBJ2-5, with D possibly matching TRBD1 (6 bases). Trimming stripped 1 base from V and 7 bases from J, with 13 bases between. This CDR3 region has 14 residues. Germline CDR1 SGHVS, CDR2 FQNEAQ.